The 13 T cell receptor beta chains below all came from one sample that was sequenced in a study of T cells in Graves' hyperthyroidism and ophthalmopathy. Authors of the study amplified TCR beta CDR3 regions from RNA transcripts. Carried out on the TCR CDR3, a first-round RT-PCR used the HTBI primer set. One entry per CDR3 protein results from TCRdb running MiXCR on the multiplex PCR reads. Of a few hundred thousand distinct CDR3 sequences in the sample, approximately 44% were seen once. The sequencing sample was made of peripheral blood or thyroid tissue (not recorded which). These receptors were obtained from a woman under 30 with Graves' hyperthyroidism.

This chain joins TRBV29-1 and TRBJ1-1; D remains unclear. The CDR3 totals 11 residues. The germline V and J ends were trimmed by 6 bases and 1 base, with 6 bases remaining between them. Germline CDR1 and CDR2: SQVTM and ANQGSEA. The CDR3 nucleotides read TGCAGCGTACTCGGGAACACTGAAGCTTTCTTT. It specifies CSVLGNTEAFF.

This chain joins TRBV19 and TRBJ2-5; 16 bases match TRBD2. This CDR3 region has 17 residues. Germline trimming cut 5 bases from V and 3 bases from J; bases unmatched to any gene: 6. Germline V gene lookup returns CDR1 LNHDA and CDR2 SQIVND (reference sequence). In nucleotides, the CDR3 is TGTGCCAGTAGTGCTCCGGGACTAGCGGGAGGGGAAGAGACCCAGTACTTC. Translating it yields CASSAPGLAGGEETQYF. The full variable domain, its missing parts supplied by reference TRBV19 and TRBJ2-5, is DGGITQSPKYLFRKEGQNVTLSCEQNLNHDAMYWYRQDPGQGLRLIYYSQIVNDFQKGDIAEGYSVSREKKESFPLTVTSAQKNPTAFYLCASSAPGLAGGEETQYFGPGTRLLVL.

This clonotype has a handful of counts. The chain carries TRBV6-2 or TRBV6-3 and TRBJ2-2, with 7 bases that match TRBD2. The CDR3 contains 13 residues. V was clipped by 8 bases and J by 5 bases; unmatched bases: 5. The germline gives CDR1 MNHEY, CDR2 SVGEGT. CDR3 sequence (DNA): TGTGCCAGCGCGGCGGGAGAGACCGGGGAGCTGTTTTTT. Its protein product is CASAAGETGELFF.

This clonotype was seen at least ten times. The chain combines TRBV20-1 with TRBJ2-7, with 7 bases lining up with TRBD2. Losses at the gene ends were 0 bases for V and 3 bases for J; bases not matched to a gene: 5. CDR3 length equals 14 residues. Germline V gives CDR1 DFQATT, CDR2 SNEGSKA (reference sequence). CDR3 loop: CSARDGLVVYEQYF. The CDR3 DNA follows: TGCAGTGCTAGAGACGGACTAGTGGTCTACGAGCAGTACTTC.

In its sample, this clonotype was seen many times. This sequence joins TRBV7-4 and TRBJ2-5; 9 bases are shared with TRBD2. Germline V gene data show CDR1 as SGHVT and CDR2 as SQSDAQ. This CDR3 has 15 residues. V shed 4 bases, J shed 3 bases, and the junction held 6 bases outside the gene matches. The CDR3 loop is CASSSLAGLEETQYF. CDR3 DNA: TGTGCCAGCAGCTCTCTAGCGGGATTAGAAGAGACCCAGTACTTC.

As regards this clonotype: It may be a read error: a sequence one base away is much more abundant. The chain recombines TRBV7-9 with TRBJ2-7, with D possibly being TRBD1 or TRBD2 (5 bases each). Germline V gives CDR1 SEHNR, CDR2 FQNEAQ (reference sequence). This CDR3 is 14 amino acids long. Trimming left V 3 bases short and J 2 bases short, with 11 bases between. CDR3 region: CASSFLTGPYEQYF. In DNA form, the CDR3 reads TGTGCCAGCAGCTTCCTGACGGGACCCTACGAGCAGTACTTC.

A note on this clonotype: With a much larger clone just one base away, this may be a read error. The chain couples TRBV19 to TRBJ2-2; 9 bases fit TRBD1. This CDR3 comprises 15 residues. The germline V gene encodes CDR1 LNHDA and CDR2 SQIVND (reference sequence). The CDR3 region has the DNA TGTGCCAGTAGCCTGACAGGGGGAGACACCGAGGAGCTGTTTTTT. This sequence encodes CASSLTGGDTEELFF. Together with reference TRBV19 and TRBJ2-2, the CDR3 gives the full variable domain: DGGITQSPKYLFRKEGQNVTLSCEQNLNHDAMYWYRQDPGQGLRLIYYSQIVNDFQKGDIAEGYSVSREKKESFPLTVTSAQKNPTAFYLCASSLTGGDTEELFFGEGSRLTVL.

Here the CDR3 DNA reads TGCAGCAGTCAAGGAGAGACCCAGTACTTC. Translation gives CSSQGETQYF. The genes are TRBV29-1 and TRBJ2-5; D remains unclear. The length of the CDR3 is 10 residues. The germline V and J ends were trimmed by 8 bases and 4 bases, with 8 bases remaining between them. CDR1 and CDR2 from the germline V gene are SQVTM and ANQGSEA.

At least ten counts were recorded for this clonotype. The rearrangement joins TRBV12-3 or TRBV12-4 to TRBJ1-5; D might be TRBD1 (6 bases). V was pared by 6 bases and J by 4 bases, with 13 bases between. This CDR3 contains 14 residues. The CDR3 DNA sequence: TGTGCCAGCAGGCGGACAGAATTTAATCAGCCCCAGCATTTT. It codes for CASRRTEFNQPQHF.

The rearrangement uses TRBV10-3 and TRBJ1-2, with D uncertain. Germline V gene data show CDR1 as ENHRY and CDR2 as SYGVKD. CDR3 length: 20 amino acids. Trimming took off 4 bases at V and 7 bases at J, with 34 bases between the two ends. CDR3 nucleotides: TGTGCCATCAGTGGGTCTAGCGGGTACCCCGGCATAGCTGCTGGCTCTGGCTACACCTTC. It specifies CAISGSSGYPGIAAGSGYTF.

This clonotype came up many times. This sequence joins TRBV11-2 and TRBJ2-7, with no clear D. The CDR3 consists of 13 residues. Germline-derived CDR1 and CDR2 are SGHAT and FQNNGV. V dropped 6 bases and J dropped 3 bases, with 12 bases sitting between them. CDR3 amino acids: CASRRLVVYEQYF. The CDR3 DNA reads TGTGCCAGCAGACGGTTAGTGGTCTACGAGCAGTACTTC.

With respect to this clonotype: A much larger clone sits a single nucleotide away, making a read error possible. The J gene is TRBJ1-4, the V gene TRBV7-2; D is perhaps TRBD1 (6 bases). V lost 8 bases and J lost 5, with 18 bases in between. The CDR3 contains 15 residues. Germline V gene lookup returns CDR1 SGHTA and CDR2 FQGNSA. The CDR3 spells CASGKSTGFNEKLFF. The CDR3 DNA reads TGTGCCAGCGGCAAATCTACAGGGTTCAATGAAAAACTGTTTTTT.

This clonotype was counted many times. The chain joins TRBV19 to TRBJ1-5; TRBD1 is a possible D gene (6 bases). The V gene's germline CDR1 is LNHDA and CDR2 SQIVND (reference sequence). Trimming removed 4 bases at V and 6 bases at J, with 22 bases between. The CDR3 covers 17 residues. The CDR3 protein is CASSTSQGLIRIQPQHF. The CDR3 bases are TGTGCCAGTAGTACCTCACAGGGTTTGATTCGCATTCAGCCCCAGCATTTT. Full variable domain (remainder filled in from reference TRBV19 and TRBJ1-5): DGGITQSPKYLFRKEGQNVTLSCEQNLNHDAMYWYRQDPGQGLRLIYYSQIVNDFQKGDIAEGYSVSREKKESFPLTVTSAQKNPTAFYLCASSTSQGLIRIQPQHFGDGTRLSIL.